This entry features one T cell receptor beta chain sequence. The target antigen is unknown. This record belongs to a study of memory CD4+ T cells and cytomegalovirus serostatus. Study summary: Healthy Belgian adult donors included about nine CMV-positive and around 25 CMV-negative people.

This table comes from immunoSEQ multiplex PCR, and its TCRdb copy is limited to in-frame clones, with some not included. The sample includes approximately 60,000 clones, about 81% seen only once; the top ten take about 0.95%. Study-wide findings and caveats: Repertoires predicted CMV serostatus with median bootstrapped AUC of roughly 0.95.

The sort gate was single viable CD3+CD4+CD8-CD45RO+ cells for memory CD4+ T cells. Germline CDR1 reads ENHRY; CDR2 reads SYGVKD. The length of the CDR3 is 11 residues. V lost 2 bases to trimming and J lost 4 bases, with 0 bases between them. Sequencing was performed on memory CD4+ T cells from blood. The chain has TRBV10-3 and TRBJ1-3; no clear D gene. The receptor comes from an adult in good health and CMV-seronegative. The CDR3, as DNA: TGTGCCATCAGTGAGGGAAACACCATATATTTT. Residues: CAISEGNTIYF.